This TCR beta chain was sequenced during a study of cytomegalovirus exposure and HLA in healthy donors. Researchers ran the PCR with 60 Vbeta and 13 Jbeta primers. Produced via immunoSEQ multiplex PCR; TCRdb's table is partial and in-frame only. The sample holds more than 150,000 clones, around 81% seen once. This CDR3 contains 20 residues. Per the germline V gene, CDR1 is LNHDA and CDR2 is SQIVND (reference sequence). The table lists this clone with a count of one. The junction departs from the called germline gene at one end, perhaps through a read error. The sample taken for sequencing was PBMCs. The TCR originated in a man in his forties in good health and CMV-seronegative. The chain combines TRBV19 with TRBJ1-5; TRBD1 matches 8 bases. DNA for the CDR3: TGTGCCAGTAGCATAGGGGTGGGGCAGGGGGCTTTGGATAGCAATCAGCCCCAGCATTTT. This sequence encodes CASSIGVGQGALDSNQPQHF.